This T cell receptor beta chain came from a study of shared clonotypes between healthy human individuals. For the study at large: The study enrolled a couple of women and a few men aged 18 to 49.

The genomic DNA of each subset was split evenly across several immunoSEQ plates. In the study's own analysis: Quality scores were absent from the junction-only immunoSEQ sequences, so filtering differed. Assay used: immunoSEQ multiplex PCR; TCRdb lists only in-frame clones, some missing. V and J calls and clone size are given by that table; D and trimming were obtained from the DNA. The table has around 990,000 clones, 70% to 80% seen once; the top ten hold 0.89%. CD4+ cells were split into CD45RA+ naive and CD45RA-negative memory subsets. Sequencing used memory CD4+ T cells from PBMCs. The sample's subset: CD45RA-negative fraction. The receptor's source is a man aged 18 to 30 in good health. Some clones in this sample may be carry-over from other donors' samples.

In nucleotides, the CDR3 is TGCGCCAGCAGCCTTAATGCGGGAGCCAAAAACATTCAGTACTTC. It specifies CASSLNAGAKNIQYF. The V call is TRBV5-1, the J call TRBJ2-4; weak D call: TRBD2 (5 bases). CDR1 SGHRS and CDR2 YFSETQ come from the germline V gene. The CDR3 sequence is 15 residues long. V was pared by 4 bases and J by 0 bases, with 11 bases between.